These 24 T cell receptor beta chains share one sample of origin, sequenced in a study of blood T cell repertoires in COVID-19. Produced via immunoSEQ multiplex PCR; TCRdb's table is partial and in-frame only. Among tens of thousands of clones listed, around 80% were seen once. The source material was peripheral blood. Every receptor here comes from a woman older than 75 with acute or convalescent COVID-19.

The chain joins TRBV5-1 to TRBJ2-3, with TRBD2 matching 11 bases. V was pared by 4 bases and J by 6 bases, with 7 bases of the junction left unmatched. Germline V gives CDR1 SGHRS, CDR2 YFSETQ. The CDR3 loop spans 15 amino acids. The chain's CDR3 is CASSPILAGADTQYF. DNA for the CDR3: TGCGCCAGCAGCCCCATACTAGCGGGGGCGGATACGCAGTATTTT.

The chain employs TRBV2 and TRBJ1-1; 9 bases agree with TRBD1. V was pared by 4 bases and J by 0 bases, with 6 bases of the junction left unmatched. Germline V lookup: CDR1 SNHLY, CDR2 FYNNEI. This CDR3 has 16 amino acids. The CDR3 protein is CASSVGTGQMNTEAFF. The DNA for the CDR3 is TGTGCCAGCAGTGTGGGGACAGGGCAAATGAACACTGAAGCTTTCTTT. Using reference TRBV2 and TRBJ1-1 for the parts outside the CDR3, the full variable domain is EPEVTQTPSHQVTQMGQEVILRCVPISNHLYFYWYRQILGQKVEFLVSFYNNEISEKSEIFDDQFSVERPDGSNFTLKIRSTKLEDSAMYFCASSVGTGQMNTEAFFGQGTRLTVV.

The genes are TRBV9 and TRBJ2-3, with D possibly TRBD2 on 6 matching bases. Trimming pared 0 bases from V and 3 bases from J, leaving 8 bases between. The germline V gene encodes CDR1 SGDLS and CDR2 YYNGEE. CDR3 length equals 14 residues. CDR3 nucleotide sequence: TGTGCCAGCAGCGTAGATCTAGCGACAGATACGCAGTATTTT. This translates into CASSVDLATDTQYF.

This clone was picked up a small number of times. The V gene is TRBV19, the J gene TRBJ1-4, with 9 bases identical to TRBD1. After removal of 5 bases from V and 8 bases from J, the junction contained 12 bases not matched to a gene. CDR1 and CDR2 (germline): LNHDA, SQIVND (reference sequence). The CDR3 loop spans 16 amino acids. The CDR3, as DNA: TGTGCCAGTAGTGTCTCAACCGGGACAGGGAAAGAAAAACTGTTTTTT. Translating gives CASSVSTGTGKEKLFF. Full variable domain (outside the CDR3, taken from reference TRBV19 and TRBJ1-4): DGGITQSPKYLFRKEGQNVTLSCEQNLNHDAMYWYRQDPGQGLRLIYYSQIVNDFQKGDIAEGYSVSREKKESFPLTVTSAQKNPTAFYLCASSVSTGTGKEKLFFGSGTQLSVL.

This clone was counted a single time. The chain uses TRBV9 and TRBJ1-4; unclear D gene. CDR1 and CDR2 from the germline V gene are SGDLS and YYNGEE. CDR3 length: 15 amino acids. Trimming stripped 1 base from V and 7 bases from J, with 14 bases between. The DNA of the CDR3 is TGTGCCAGCAGCGTAATGGGAGGTGTGCGTGAAAAACTGTTTTTT. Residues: CASSVMGGVREKLFF.

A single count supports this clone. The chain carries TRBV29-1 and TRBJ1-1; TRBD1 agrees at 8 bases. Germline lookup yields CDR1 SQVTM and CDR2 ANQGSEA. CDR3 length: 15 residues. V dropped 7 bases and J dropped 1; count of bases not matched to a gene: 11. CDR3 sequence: CSARRGGQANTEAFF. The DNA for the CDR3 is TGCAGCGCGAGGAGGGGGGGACAGGCGAACACTGAAGCTTTCTTT. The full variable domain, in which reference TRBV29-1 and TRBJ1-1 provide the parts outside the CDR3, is SAVISQKPSRDICQRGTSLTIQCQVDSQVTMMFWYRQQPGQSLTLIATANQGSEATYESGFVIDKFPISRPNLTFSTLTVSNMSPEDSSIYLCSARRGGQANTEAFFGQGTRLTVV.

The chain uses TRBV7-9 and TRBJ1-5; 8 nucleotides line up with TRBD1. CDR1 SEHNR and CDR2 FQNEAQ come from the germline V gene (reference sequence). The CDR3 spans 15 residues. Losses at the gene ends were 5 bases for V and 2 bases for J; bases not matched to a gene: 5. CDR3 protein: CASSPPGGGNQPQHF. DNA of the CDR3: TGTGCCAGCAGCCCTCCAGGGGGCGGCAATCAGCCCCAGCATTTT.

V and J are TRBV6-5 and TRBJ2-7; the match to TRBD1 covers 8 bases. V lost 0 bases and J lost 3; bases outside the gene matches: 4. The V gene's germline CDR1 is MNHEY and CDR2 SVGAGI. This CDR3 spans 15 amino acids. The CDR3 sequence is CASSYSGTGVYEQYF. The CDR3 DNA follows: TGTGCCAGCAGTTACTCCGGGACAGGCGTCTACGAGCAGTACTTC.

The CDR3 spells CASSSWDSLNYGYTF. In nucleotides, the CDR3 is TGTGCCAGCAGTAGCTGGGACAGCTTGAACTATGGCTACACCTTC. The V gene is TRBV6-5, the J gene TRBJ1-2; 7 bases align to TRBD1. V shed 5 bases and J 2 bases; nucleotides not matched to a gene: 8. The CDR3 is made up of 15 amino acids. Germline loops: CDR1 MNHEY, CDR2 SVGAGI.

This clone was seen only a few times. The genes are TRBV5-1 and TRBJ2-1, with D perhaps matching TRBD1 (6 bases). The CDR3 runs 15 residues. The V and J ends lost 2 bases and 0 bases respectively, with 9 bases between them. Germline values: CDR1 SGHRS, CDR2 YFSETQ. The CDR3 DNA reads TGCGCCAGCAGCTTCGGACAGCGCTCCTACAATGAGCAGTTCTTC. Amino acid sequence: CASSFGQRSYNEQFF.

The CDR3 DNA sequence: TGTGCCAGCAGCTTACAACCGGGGAATCAGCCCCAGCATTTT. This gives the protein CASSLQPGNQPQHF. V is TRBV7-2 and J is TRBJ1-5; D uncertain. The CDR3 runs to 14 residues. Trimming removed 2 bases at V and 4 bases at J, with 9 bases between. Germline lookup yields CDR1 SGHTA and CDR2 FQGNSA.

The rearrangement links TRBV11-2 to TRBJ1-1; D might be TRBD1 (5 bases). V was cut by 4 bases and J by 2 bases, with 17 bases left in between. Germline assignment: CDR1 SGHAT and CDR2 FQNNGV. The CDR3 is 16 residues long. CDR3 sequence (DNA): TGTGCCAGCAGCTCTCCGGCAGGGAACCTAAACACTGAAGCTTTCTTT. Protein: CASSSPAGNLNTEAFF.

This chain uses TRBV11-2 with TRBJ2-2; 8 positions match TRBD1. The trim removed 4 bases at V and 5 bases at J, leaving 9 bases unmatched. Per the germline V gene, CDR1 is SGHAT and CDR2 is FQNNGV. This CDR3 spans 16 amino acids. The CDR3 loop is CASSSGTGVNTGELFF. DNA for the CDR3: TGTGCCAGCAGCTCCGGGACAGGTGTCAATACCGGGGAGCTGTTTTTT. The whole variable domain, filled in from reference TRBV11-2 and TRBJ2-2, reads EAGVAQSPRYKIIEKRQSVAFWCNPISGHATLYWYQQILGQGPKLLIQFQNNGVVDDSQLPKDRFSAERLKGVDSTLKIQPAKLEDSAVYLCASSSGTGVNTGELFFGEGSRLTVL.

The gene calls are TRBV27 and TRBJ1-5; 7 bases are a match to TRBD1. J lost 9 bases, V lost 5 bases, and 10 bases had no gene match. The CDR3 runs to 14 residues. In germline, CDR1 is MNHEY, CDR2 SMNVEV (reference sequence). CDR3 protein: CASSEPGQQRPQHF. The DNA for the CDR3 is TGTGCCAGCAGTGAGCCGGGACAGCAAAGGCCCCAGCATTTT.

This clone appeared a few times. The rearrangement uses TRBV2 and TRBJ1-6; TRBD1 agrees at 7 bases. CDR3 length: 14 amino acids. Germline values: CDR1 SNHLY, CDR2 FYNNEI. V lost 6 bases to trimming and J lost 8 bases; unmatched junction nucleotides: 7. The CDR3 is CASSQTGPDSPLHF. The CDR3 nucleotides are TGTGCCAGCAGCCAGACAGGGCCGGATTCACCCCTCCACTTT.

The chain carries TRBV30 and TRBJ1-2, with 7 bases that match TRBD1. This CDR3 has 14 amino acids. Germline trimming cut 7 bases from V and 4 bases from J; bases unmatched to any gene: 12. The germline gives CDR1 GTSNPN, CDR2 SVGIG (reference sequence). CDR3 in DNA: TGTGCCTCAACGGGACAGCAAACCTTCTATGGCTACACCTTC. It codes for CASTGQQTFYGYTF.

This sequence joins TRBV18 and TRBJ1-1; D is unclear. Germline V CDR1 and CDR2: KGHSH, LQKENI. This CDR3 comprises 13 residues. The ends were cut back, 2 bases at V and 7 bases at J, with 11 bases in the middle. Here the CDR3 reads CASSPIQVVEAFF. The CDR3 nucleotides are TGTGCCAGCTCACCAATTCAGGTGGTTGAAGCTTTCTTT.

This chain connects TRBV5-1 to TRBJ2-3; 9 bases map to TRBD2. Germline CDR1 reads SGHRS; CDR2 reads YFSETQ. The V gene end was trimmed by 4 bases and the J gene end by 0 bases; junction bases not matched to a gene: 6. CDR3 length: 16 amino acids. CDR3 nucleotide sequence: TGCGCCAGCAGCCGGTATAGCGGGGGAAGCACAGATACGCAGTATTTT. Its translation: CASSRYSGGSTDTQYF.

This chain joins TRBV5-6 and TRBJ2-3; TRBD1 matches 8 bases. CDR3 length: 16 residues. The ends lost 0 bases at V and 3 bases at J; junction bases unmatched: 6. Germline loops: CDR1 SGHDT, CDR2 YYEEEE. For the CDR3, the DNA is TGTGCCAGCAGCTTGGTCGGACAGGGTAGTACAGATACGCAGTATTTT. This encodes CASSLVGQGSTDTQYF.

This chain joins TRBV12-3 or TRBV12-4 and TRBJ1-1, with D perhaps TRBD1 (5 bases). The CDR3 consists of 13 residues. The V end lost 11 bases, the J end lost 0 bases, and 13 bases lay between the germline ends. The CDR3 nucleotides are TGTGCCGTAGGGGCGGAAATGAACACTGAAGCTTTCTTT. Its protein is CAVGAEMNTEAFF.

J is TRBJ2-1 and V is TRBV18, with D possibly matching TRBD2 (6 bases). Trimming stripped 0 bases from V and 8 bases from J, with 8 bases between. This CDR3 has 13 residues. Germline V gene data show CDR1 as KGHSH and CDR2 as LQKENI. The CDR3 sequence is CASSPPGDYEQFF. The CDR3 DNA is TGTGCCAGCTCACCACCAGGGGACTATGAGCAGTTCTTC.

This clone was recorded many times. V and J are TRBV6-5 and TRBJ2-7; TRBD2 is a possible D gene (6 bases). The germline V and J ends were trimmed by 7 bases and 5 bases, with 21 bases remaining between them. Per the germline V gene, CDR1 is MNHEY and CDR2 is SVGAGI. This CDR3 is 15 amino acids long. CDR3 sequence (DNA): TGTGCCAGCAAGGGAGGTAACAGCCCTTCTGACGAGCAGTACTTC. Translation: CASKGGNSPSDEQYF.

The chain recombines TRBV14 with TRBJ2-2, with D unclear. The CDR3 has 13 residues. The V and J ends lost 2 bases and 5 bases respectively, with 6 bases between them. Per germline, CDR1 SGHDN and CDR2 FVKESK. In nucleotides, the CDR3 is TGTGCCAGCAGCCAACAAACAACCGGGGAGCTGTTTTTT. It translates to CASSQQTTGELFF.

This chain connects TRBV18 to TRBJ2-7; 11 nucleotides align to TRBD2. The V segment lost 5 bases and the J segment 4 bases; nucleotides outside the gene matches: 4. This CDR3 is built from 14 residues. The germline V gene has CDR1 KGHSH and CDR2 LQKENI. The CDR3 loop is CASSDLAGGYEQYF. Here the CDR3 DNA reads TGTGCCAGCTCAGATCTAGCGGGAGGTTACGAGCAGTACTTC.